A selection of T cell receptor beta chains follows, all from one sample in a study of cytomegalovirus exposure and HLA in healthy donors. The repertoire was sequenced with immunoSEQ multiplex PCR; TCRdb's copy has only in-frame clones and lacks some. The sample records under 200,000 clones, approximately 77% being singletons. The sample taken for sequencing was PBMCs. The receptors were sampled from a female donor in good health and CMV-seronegative. CDR3s leave out the opening cysteine and the closing phenylalanine or tryptophan. Expanded clones get a size class; other rows say once, few or many, or leave the size out.

V: TRBV28
size: -
J: TRBJ1-6
CDR3: ASRSGKGSPLH

V: TRBV10-3
size: few
J: TRBJ2-5
CDR3: AISGPQETQY

V: TRBV4-1
size: few
J: TRBJ2-5
CDR3: ASSQLAGGTQY

V: TRBV11-2
size: few
J: TRBJ1-2
CDR3: ASSSPRGTVRRYGYT

V: TRBV5-1
size: -
J: TRBJ1-2
CDR3: ASSSDRTNYGYT

V: TRBV10-1
size: once
J: TRBJ2-2
CDR3: ASSEHTGNLRSGELF

V: TRBV4-3
size: -
J: TRBJ1-5
CDR3: ASSQELVGGQPQH

V: TRBV6-4
size: once
J: TRBJ1-1
CDR3: ASSPPTENTEAF

V: TRBV18
size: -
J: TRBJ2-1
CDR3: ASSLAGGNGNEQF

V: TRBV19
size: -
J: TRBJ1-5
CDR3: ASKGSIANQPQH

V: TRBV30
size: few
J: TRBJ1-2
CDR3: AWRKPGQGASNYGYT

V: TRBV4-3
size: -
J: TRBJ2-1
CDR3: ASSQERRSISYNEQF

V: TRBV7-2
size: -
J: TRBJ2-5
CDR3: ASSPRRGAGQETQY